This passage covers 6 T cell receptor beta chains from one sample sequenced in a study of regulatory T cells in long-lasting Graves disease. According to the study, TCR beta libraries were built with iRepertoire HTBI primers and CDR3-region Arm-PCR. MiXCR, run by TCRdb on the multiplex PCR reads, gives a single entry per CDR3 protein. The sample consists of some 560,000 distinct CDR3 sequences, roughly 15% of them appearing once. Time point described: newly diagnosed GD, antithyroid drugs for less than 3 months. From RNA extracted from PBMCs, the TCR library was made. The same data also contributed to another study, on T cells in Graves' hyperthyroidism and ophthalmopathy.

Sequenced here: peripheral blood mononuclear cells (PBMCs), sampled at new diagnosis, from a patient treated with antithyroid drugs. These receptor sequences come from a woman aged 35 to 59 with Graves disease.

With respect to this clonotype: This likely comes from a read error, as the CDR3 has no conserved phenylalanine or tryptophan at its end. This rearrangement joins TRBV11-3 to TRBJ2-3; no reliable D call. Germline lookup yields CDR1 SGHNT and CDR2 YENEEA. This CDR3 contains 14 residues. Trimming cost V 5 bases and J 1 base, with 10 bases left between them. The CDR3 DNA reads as TGTGCCAGCAGCCCAAGTGGGGGCACAGATACGCAGTATTCT. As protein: CASSPSGGTDTQYS.

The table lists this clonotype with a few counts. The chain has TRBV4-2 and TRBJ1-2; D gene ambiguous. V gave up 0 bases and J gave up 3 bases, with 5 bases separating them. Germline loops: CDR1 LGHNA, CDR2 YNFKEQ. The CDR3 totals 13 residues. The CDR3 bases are TGTGCCAGCAGCCAAGATCAGGACTATGGCTACACCTTC. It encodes CASSQDQDYGYTF.

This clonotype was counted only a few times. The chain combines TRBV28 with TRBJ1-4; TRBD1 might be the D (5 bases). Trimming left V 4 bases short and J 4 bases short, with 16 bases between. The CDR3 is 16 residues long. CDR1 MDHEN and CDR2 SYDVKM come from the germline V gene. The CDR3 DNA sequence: TGTGCCAGCAGTTCGGGGACGAGGGGAAGTAATGAAAAACTGTTTTTT. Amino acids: CASSSGTRGSNEKLFF. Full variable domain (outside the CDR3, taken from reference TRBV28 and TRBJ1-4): DVKVTQSSRYLVKRTGEKVFLECVQDMDHENMFWYRQDPGLGLRLIYFSYDVKMKEKGDIPEGYSVSREKKERFSLILESASTNQTSMYLCASSSGTRGSNEKLFFGSGTQLSVL.

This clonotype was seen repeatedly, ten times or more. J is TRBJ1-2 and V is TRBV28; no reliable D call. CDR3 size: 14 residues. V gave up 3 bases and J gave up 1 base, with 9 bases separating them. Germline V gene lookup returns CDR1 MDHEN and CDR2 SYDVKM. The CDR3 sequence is CASSLAWVNYGYTF. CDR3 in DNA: TGTGCCAGCAGTTTGGCATGGGTTAACTATGGCTACACCTTC.

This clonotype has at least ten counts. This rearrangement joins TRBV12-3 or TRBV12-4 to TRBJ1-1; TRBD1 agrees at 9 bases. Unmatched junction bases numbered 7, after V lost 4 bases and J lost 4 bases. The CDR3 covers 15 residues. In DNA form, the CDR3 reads TGTGCCAGCAGTTCGAAGTGGGACAGGGTCACTGAAGCTTTCTTT. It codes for CASSSKWDRVTEAFF.

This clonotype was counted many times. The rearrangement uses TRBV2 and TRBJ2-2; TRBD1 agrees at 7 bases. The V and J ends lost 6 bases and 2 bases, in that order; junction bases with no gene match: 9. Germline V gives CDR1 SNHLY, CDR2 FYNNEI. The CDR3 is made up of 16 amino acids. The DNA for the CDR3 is TGTGCCAGCAGCCGCCAGGGGACAGTCAACACCGGGGAGCTGTTTTTT. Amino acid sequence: CASSRQGTVNTGELFF.